This is a list of T cell receptor beta chains from one sample in a study of beta chain features in type 1 diabetes. Data came from immunoSEQ multiplex PCR; TCRdb stores just in-frame clones and leaves some out. The table lists hundreds of thousands of clones, about a tenth of them singletons. Specimen: naive CD4+ T cells from blood. The source is a man in his thirties or forties with type 1 diabetes. Each CDR3 is given with its conserved first and last residue. The D gene is left open where the match is weak. The size of a clone is reported for some rows only, either as once, few or many, or as a class for expanded clones.

j_call d_call v_call cdr3_length clone_size cdr3_nt cdr3_aa
TRBJ1-6 - TRBV5-1 14 - TGCGCCAGCAGCTTGGCTCTTAATAATTCACCCCTCCACTTT CASSLALNNSPLHF
TRBJ1-2 - TRBV5-8 12 - TGTGCCAGCAGCACAGGGAACTATGGCTACACCTTC CASSTGNYGYTF
TRBJ2-5 TRBD2 TRBV7-3 13 few TGTGCCAGCAGCCCAAAGCGGGGGGAGACCCAGTACTTC CASSPKRGETQYF
TRBJ2-3 - TRBV10-3 13 - TGTGCCATCAGTGAAGGGGAATCAGATACGCAGTATTTT CAISEGESDTQYF
TRBJ2-1 TRBD1 TRBV7-2 15 - TGTGCCAGCAGCACCGGGACAGGGACCTACAATGAGCAGTTCTTC CASSTGTGTYNEQFF
TRBJ2-1 TRBD1 TRBV6-5 13 few TGTGCCAGCCGGGACAGCGCAAAAGGGGAGCAGTTCTTC CASRDSAKGEQFF
TRBJ2-7 - TRBV7-2 13 - TGTGCCAGCAGCTCCCCGACAAACTACGAGCAGTACTTC CASSSPTNYEQYF
TRBJ2-1 TRBD2 TRBV5-1 17 - TGCGCCAGCAGCATAGGACTAGCGGGGGACGACTACAATGAGCAGTTCTTC CASSIGLAGDDYNEQFF
TRBJ2-1 TRBD2 TRBV15 16 - TGTGCCACCAGCAGAGATCTACTAGCGGGCTACAATGAGCAGTTCTTC CATSRDLLAGYNEQFF
TRBJ1-5 - TRBV10-3 14 - TGTGCCATCAGTGAGTCTATGAGCAATCAGCCCCAGCATTTT CAISESMSNQPQHF
TRBJ2-5 - TRBV29-1 12 - TGCAGCTTCCGGGAGGGGGCAGAGACCCAGTACTTC CSFREGAETQYF
TRBJ1-4 - TRBV12-5 11 few TGTGCTAGTGGAGGGGGTGAAAAACTGTTTTTT CASGGGEKLFF
TRBJ1-5 TRBD1 TRBV29-1 13 - TGCAGCGTTTCAGGGGGAAGCAATCAGCCCCAGCATTTT CSVSGGSNQPQHF
TRBJ2-7 - TRBV7-9 14 few TGTGCCAGCAGCGGTCGACACAAACTTTACGAGCAGTACTTC CASSGRHKLYEQYF
TRBJ2-7 TRBD1 TRBV11-2 12 - TGTGCCAGCAGCTTAGCGGGGACAGGAAATCGGTTC CASSLAGTGNRF
TRBJ1-5 TRBD1 TRBV18 13 - TGTGCCAGCTCGCCGGGACAGGACGGGACCCTCGATTTT CASSPGQDGTLDF
TRBJ2-1 - TRBV7-3 17 few TGTGCCAGCAGCAACAGGGATAACCCCCGATCCTACAATGAGCAGTTCTTC CASSNRDNPRSYNEQFF
TRBJ2-5 TRBD1 TRBV7-8 12 few TGTGCCAGTGGACAGGGGGGAGAGACCCAGTACTTC CASGQGGETQYF
TRBJ2-7 - TRBV7-2 12 few TGTGCCAGCAGCCACCAGGGGGGCGAGCAGTACTTC CASSHQGGEQYF
TRBJ2-6 - TRBV12-5 16 few TGTGCTAGTGGTTTGGCTCGGACAAGTGGGGCCAACGTCCTGACTTTC CASGLARTSGANVLTF
TRBJ1-4 TRBD1 TRBV6-9 14 - TGTGCCAGCACCGAGACAGGGCCAAATGAAAAACTGTTTTTT CASTETGPNEKLFF
TRBJ2-3 - TRBV5-1 17 - TGCGCCAGCAGCCAATCTCGGGGGGCGCTTTACACAGATACGCAGTATTTT CASSQSRGALYTDTQYF
TRBJ2-1 - TRBV10-3 11 - TGTGCCATCAGGGACTCGAATGAGCAGTTCTTC CAIRDSNEQFF
TRBJ2-5 - TRBV2 11 - TGTGCCAGCACCTCTCAAGAGACCCAGTACTTC CASTSQETQYF
TRBJ2-1 - TRBV6-5 11 few TGTGCCAGCCACGACGGAGGTGAGCAGTTCTTC CASHDGGEQFF
TRBJ1-2 - TRBV4-2 16 - TGTGCCAGCAGCCAAGACCGCGGAAGCACCTTCTATGGCTACACCTTC CASSQDRGSTFYGYTF
TRBJ2-5 TRBD2 TRBV9 16 few TGTGCCAGCAGCGCAGGGACTAGCGGGGCCCAAGAGACCCAGTACTTC CASSAGTSGAQETQYF